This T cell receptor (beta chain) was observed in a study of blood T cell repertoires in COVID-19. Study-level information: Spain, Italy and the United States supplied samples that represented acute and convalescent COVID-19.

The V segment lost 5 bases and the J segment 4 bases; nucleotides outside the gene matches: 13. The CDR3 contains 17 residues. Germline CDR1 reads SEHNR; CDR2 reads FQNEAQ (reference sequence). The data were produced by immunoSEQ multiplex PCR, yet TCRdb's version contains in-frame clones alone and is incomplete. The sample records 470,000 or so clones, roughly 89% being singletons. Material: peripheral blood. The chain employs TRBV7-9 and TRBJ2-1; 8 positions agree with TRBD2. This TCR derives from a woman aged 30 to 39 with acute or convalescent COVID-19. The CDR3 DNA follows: TGTGCCAGCAGCGTACAACTTCAGCGGGGGCTGTACAATGAGCAGTTCTTC. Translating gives CASSVQLQRGLYNEQFF.